The next 29 T cell receptor beta chains were all read from a single sample in a study of beta chain features in type 1 diabetes. Expressed TCRB transcripts were sequenced, since all the RNA that had been isolated was reverse transcribed. Sequenced by immunoSEQ multiplex PCR; TCRdb stores in-frame clones only, minus some. Counted here are 970,000 or so clones, roughly 17% occurring once; the ten biggest clones make up 0.02% to 0.025%. Input material: naive CD4+ T cells from blood. The receptor source for this set is a woman between 18 and 29 years old in good health.

This chain links TRBV29-1 with TRBJ2-1; unclear D gene. The CDR3 has 15 amino acids. Trimming stripped 3 bases from V and 1 base from J, with 13 bases between. Germline V gives CDR1 SQVTM, CDR2 ANQGSEA. This chain's CDR3 is CSVDASEASYNEQFF. The CDR3 coding sequence is TGCAGCGTTGATGCGTCCGAGGCGTCCTACAATGAGCAGTTCTTC.

Comments on this clone: This sample also contains other DNA sequences that code for the same CDR3. The chain joins TRBV5-1 to TRBJ2-1; D is unclear. CDR1 is SGHRS and CDR2 is YFSETQ in the germline V gene. The V gene lost 4 bases and the J gene lost 4 bases, with 12 bases spanning the gap. The CDR3 runs 14 residues. CDR3 bases: TGCGCCAGCAGCCTGAATTCCCTGTACAATGAGCAGTTCTTC. Translation: CASSLNSLYNEQFF.

In its sample, this clone was seen a few times. The chain recombines TRBV2 with TRBJ2-5; 7 positions match TRBD1. The V and J ends lost 6 bases and 4 bases, in that order; junction bases with no gene match: 5. The CDR3 is 13 amino acids. From germline, CDR1 is SNHLY and CDR2 FYNNEI. The CDR3 DNA reads as TGTGCCAGCAGAGACAGGGTCATAGAGACCCAGTACTTC. It is translated as CASRDRVIETQYF.

About this clone itself: Other DNA sequences in the sample encode the same CDR3. This chain connects TRBV9 to TRBJ2-1; 8 bases line up with TRBD2. The CDR3 contains 16 residues. The V gene's germline CDR1 is SGDLS and CDR2 YYNGEE. V lost 0 bases and J lost 4; bases outside the gene matches: 6. The CDR3 spells CASSVGGLAGYNEQFF. In DNA, the CDR3 is TGTGCCAGCAGCGTAGGCGGGCTAGCGGGTTACAATGAGCAGTTCTTC. Combining the CDR3 with reference TRBV9 and TRBJ2-1 gives the whole variable domain DSGVTQTPKHLITATGQRVTLRCSPRSGDLSVYWYQQSLDQGLQFLIQYYNGEERAKGNILERFSAQQFPDLHSELNLSSLELGDSALYFCASSVGGLAGYNEQFFGPGTRLTVL.

The chain uses TRBV5-1 and TRBJ2-1; 11 nucleotides align to TRBD2. The CDR3 is 16 amino acids. V shed 1 base, J shed 2 bases, and the junction held 2 bases outside the gene matches. Germline CDR1 is SGHRS and CDR2 is YFSETQ. The CDR3 region is CASSLPGLAAYNEQFF. Here the CDR3 DNA reads TGCGCCAGCAGCTTGCCGGGACTAGCGGCCTACAATGAGCAGTTCTTC.

V and J are TRBV28 and TRBJ2-7; D could derive from TRBD1 or TRBD2 (5 bases each). Looked up from germline, CDR1 is MDHEN and CDR2 is SYDVKM. V was trimmed by 4 bases and J by 4 bases, leaving 17 bases between them. The CDR3 runs to 15 residues. DNA of the CDR3: TGTGCCAGCAGTTGGCACTCGGTCAGGGAGTACGAGCAGTACTTC. Protein product: CASSWHSVREYEQYF.

This clone appeared a few times. The CDR3 coding sequence is TGTGCCAGCAGACTCCAGGGGGCAGATACGCAGTATTTT. Translated: CASRLQGADTQYF. The chain combines TRBV6-1 with TRBJ2-3; TRBD1 aligns across 7 bases. There are 13 residues in the CDR3. V was pared by 6 bases and J by 4 bases, with 4 bases of the junction left unmatched. Looked up from germline, CDR1 is MNHNS and CDR2 is SASEGT.

This chain connects TRBV11-2 to TRBJ2-7, with 7 bases lining up with TRBD1. The CDR3 length is 14 residues. J was trimmed by 3 bases and V by 6 bases; bases with no gene match: 8. Germline CDR1 reads SGHAT; CDR2 reads FQNNGV. CDR3 loop: CASRSRGRIYEQYF. As DNA, the CDR3 is TGTGCCAGCAGAAGTAGGGGGCGCATCTACGAGCAGTACTTC.

The rearrangement uses TRBV7-6 and TRBJ1-1, with D hard to call. This CDR3 region has 13 residues. Germline lookup yields CDR1 SGHVS and CDR2 FNYEAQ. Trimming stripped 3 bases from V and 3 bases from J, with 8 bases between. CDR3 sequence: CASSFGEYTEAFF. The CDR3 nucleotides read TGTGCCAGCAGCTTTGGGGAGTACACTGAAGCTTTCTTT.

V and J are TRBV2 and TRBJ2-2; no firm D call. V gave up 7 bases and J gave up 4 bases, with 16 bases separating them. Germline V CDR1 and CDR2: SNHLY, FYNNEI. There are 15 residues in the CDR3. CDR3 in DNA: TGTGCCAGCACCCCCGAGGCGGCCGTCACCGGGGAGCTGTTTTTT. Protein sequence: CASTPEAAVTGELFF.

The chain is built from TRBV4-1 and TRBJ2-3; D unresolved. CDR3 length: 14 residues. The germline CDR1 and CDR2 sequences are MGHRA and YSYEKL. V was shortened by 1 base and J by 5 bases, with 10 bases between the two germline ends. The CDR3 DNA is TGCGCCAGCAGCCAAGCCCCGGCGGAAGATACGCAGTATTTT. As protein: CASSQAPAEDTQYF.

This clone was recorded a few times. The rearrangement uses TRBV7-2 and TRBJ1-5; D gene ambiguous. V dropped 3 bases and J dropped 5 bases, with 8 bases sitting between them. The CDR3 is made up of 13 amino acids. Looked up from germline, CDR1 is SGHTA and CDR2 is FQGNSA. CDR3 bases: TGTGCCAGCAGCTTCTCAGATGATCAGCCCCAGCATTTT. Protein: CASSFSDDQPQHF.

The rearrangement joins TRBV7-3 to TRBJ1-2; D uncertain. The CDR3 runs to 14 residues. V was cut by 5 bases and J by 8 bases, with 18 bases left in between. Germline CDR1 reads SGHTA; CDR2 reads FQGTGA. CDR3 in DNA: TGTGCCAGCAGCACCCGTACACTAACCGGCGGCTACACCTTC. This encodes CASSTRTLTGGYTF. Looking up the rest from reference TRBV7-3 and TRBJ1-2 gives the full variable domain: GAGVSQTPSNKVTEKGKYVELRCDPISGHTALYWYRQSLGQGPEFLIYFQGTGAADDSGLPNDRFFAVRPEGSVSTLKIQRTERGDSAVYLCASSTRTLTGGYTFGSGTRLTVV.

The chain recombines TRBV7-3 with TRBJ2-5, with D maybe TRBD1 (5 bases). The length of the CDR3 is 14 residues. The V and J ends lost 8 bases and 3 bases respectively, with 16 bases between them. CDR1 and CDR2 (germline): SGHTA, FQGTGA. The CDR3, as DNA: TGTGCCAGCGCTGCAGGGCCAGGAAAAGAGACCCAGTACTTC. It translates to CASAAGPGKETQYF. The variable domain in full, with the rest retrieved from reference TRBV7-3 and TRBJ2-5, is GAGVSQTPSNKVTEKGKYVELRCDPISGHTALYWYRQSLGQGPEFLIYFQGTGAADDSGLPNDRFFAVRPEGSVSTLKIQRTERGDSAVYLCASAAGPGKETQYFGPGTRLLVL.

Many counts were recorded for this clone. The gene calls are TRBV28 and TRBJ2-1; tentatively, D is TRBD2 (6 bases). This CDR3 comprises 11 residues. CDR1 and CDR2 (germline): MDHEN, SYDVKM. Trimming removed 6 bases at V and 14 bases at J, with 14 bases between. The CDR3 DNA reads TGTGCCAGCAGCCGCCGGAGGGGCAAGTTCTTC. Translation gives CASSRRRGKFF. The full variable domain, in which reference TRBV28 and TRBJ2-1 provide the parts outside the CDR3, is DVKVTQSSRYLVKRTGEKVFLECVQDMDHENMFWYRQDPGLGLRLIYFSYDVKMKEKGDIPEGYSVSREKKERFSLILESASTNQTSMYLCASSRRRGKFFGPGTRLTVL.

V and J are TRBV7-6 and TRBJ2-3; 7 positions match TRBD2. The trim removed 4 bases at V and 1 base at J, leaving 2 bases unmatched. Per germline, CDR1 SGHVS and CDR2 FNYEAQ. This CDR3 comprises 14 residues. The CDR3 spells CASSSTSGTDTQYF. DNA of the CDR3: TGTGCCAGCAGCTCCACTAGCGGCACAGATACGCAGTATTTT. The entire variable domain, with the rest obtained from reference TRBV7-6 and TRBJ2-3, is as follows: GAGVSQSPRYKVTKRGQDVALRCDPISGHVSLYWYRQALGQGPEFLTYFNYEAQQDKSGLPNDRFSAERPEGSISTLTIQRTEQRDSAMYRCASSSTSGTDTQYFGPGTRLTVL.

This clone was found a few times. V usage is TRBV4-2 and J usage is TRBJ2-3, with 11 bases lining up with TRBD2. CDR1 is LGHNA, CDR2 YNFKEQ, per germline. The junction had 8 bases not matched to a gene; V was cut back by 1 base and J by 2 bases. The CDR3 runs 18 residues. In DNA, the CDR3 is TGTGCCAGCAGCCAAGCGGAGGGACTAGCGGACCTCACAGATACGCAGTATTTT. This translates into CASSQAEGLADLTDTQYF.

In its sample, this clone was seen a few times. CDR3 DNA sequence: TGTGCCAGCAGCTTGTACCCAGGACTGCAAGAGACCCAGTACTTC. Residues: CASSLYPGLQETQYF. The chain carries TRBV7-3 and TRBJ2-5, with D maybe TRBD2 (5 bases). The V end lost 3 bases, the J end lost 2 bases, and 13 bases lay between the germline ends. The germline V gene encodes CDR1 SGHTA and CDR2 FQGTGA. There are 15 residues in the CDR3.

V is TRBV21-1 and J is TRBJ2-2; the D call in the table, TRBD1, was not verified against the DNA. TRBV21-1 is tagged as a pseudogene. The CDR3 runs to 15 residues. The chain's CDR3 is CASSKGQAHTGELFF. CDR3 coding DNA: TGTGCCAGCAGCAAAGGACAGGCGCACACCGGGGAGCTGTTTTTT.

This clone came up a few times. This sequence joins TRBV7-3 and TRBJ2-3; D possibly matches TRBD1 or TRBD2 (5 bases each). CDR1 and CDR2 from the germline V gene are SGHTA and FQGTGA. The ends were cut back, 5 bases at V and 4 bases at J, with 13 bases in the middle. The CDR3 extends over 14 amino acids. CDR3 bases: TGTGCCAGCAGCCTAAATGGGGGTTCAGATACGCAGTATTTT. Encoded protein: CASSLNGGSDTQYF.

In its sample, this clone was seen a few times. J is TRBJ2-2 and V is TRBV7-9; D unresolved. Germline V gives CDR1 SEHNR, CDR2 FQNEAQ (reference sequence). This CDR3 is 16 amino acids long. Trimming shortened V by 1 base and J by 0 bases, and 9 bases separated the two germline ends. DNA for the CDR3: TGTGCCAGCAGCTTAGTTCTGTCCTCGAACACCGGGGAGCTGTTTTTT. Its translation: CASSLVLSSNTGELFF.

The genes are TRBV9 and TRBJ2-1, with 8 bases identical to TRBD2. Germline CDR1 is SGDLS and CDR2 is YYNGEE. V dropped 4 bases and J dropped 7; count of bases not matched to a gene: 10. This CDR3 has 15 amino acids. The CDR3 is CASSPTSVTKNEQFF. The CDR3 DNA reads TGTGCCAGCAGCCCGACTAGCGTCACGAAGAATGAGCAGTTCTTC.

The rearrangement links TRBV4-1 to TRBJ2-2; 7 bases are a match to TRBD2. The germline V gene has CDR1 MGHRA and CDR2 YSYEKL. J lost 4 bases, V lost 1 base, and 3 bases had no gene match. There are 15 residues in the CDR3. The CDR3 sequence is CASSQVGGTTGELFF. The CDR3 nucleotides read TGCGCCAGCAGCCAAGTCGGGGGGACCACCGGGGAGCTGTTTTTT.

Worth noting for this clone: The same CDR3 can be traced to other DNA sequences in this sample. V gene TRBV28 combines with J gene TRBJ1-5; TRBD1 is a possible D gene (5 bases). Trimming took 4 bases from V and 5 from J, leaving 12 bases between them. The germline CDR1 and CDR2 sequences are MDHEN and SYDVKM. The CDR3 spans 14 residues. Here the CDR3 reads CASSSGQGDQPQHF. In DNA form, the CDR3 reads TGTGCCAGCAGTTCCGGGCAGGGCGATCAGCCCCAGCATTTT.

This clone has just a few counts. This chain uses TRBV7-9 with TRBJ1-2; D might be TRBD1 (6 bases). Germline V gene lookup returns CDR1 SEHNR and CDR2 FQNEAQ (reference sequence). V lost 0 bases and J 8 bases, leaving 7 bases between the germline ends. The CDR3 loop spans 12 amino acids. In nucleotides, the CDR3 is TGTGCCAGCAGCTTAGCGGACAGAGGCTACACCTTC. It encodes CASSLADRGYTF.

As concerns this clone: Other DNA sequences in the same sample also yield this CDR3. The V and J genes are TRBV6-6 and TRBJ2-7; 11 positions agree with TRBD2. CDR3 length: 15 amino acids. Germline assignment: CDR1 MNHNY and CDR2 SVGAGI (reference sequence). The V gene end was trimmed by 4 bases and the J gene end by 2 bases; junction bases not matched to a gene: 4. CDR3 residues: CASSFLAGGAYEQYF. The CDR3, as DNA: TGTGCCAGCAGTTTCTTAGCGGGAGGGGCCTACGAGCAGTACTTC.

This clone has only a few counts. The chain employs TRBV7-2 and TRBJ2-5, with 8 bases aligning to TRBD2. Looked up from germline, CDR1 is SGHTA and CDR2 is FQGNSA. V lost 10 bases and J lost 2; bases outside the gene matches: 9. The CDR3 loop spans 14 amino acids. Written as DNA, the CDR3 is TGTGCCACGAGGAAGGCGGGAGGACAAGAGACCCAGTACTTC. Protein: CATRKAGGQETQYF.

The chain has TRBV29-1 and TRBJ2-3, with TRBD1 matching 10 bases. The CDR3 is 13 amino acids. CDR1 is SQVTM, CDR2 ANQGSEA, per germline. V lost 7 bases to trimming and J lost 2 bases; unmatched junction nucleotides: 3. This CDR3 reads CSAGTGVTDTQYF. In DNA, the CDR3 is TGCAGCGCTGGGACAGGGGTCACAGATACGCAGTATTTT.

This clone was counted only a few times. Other nucleotide sequences from this sample produce the same CDR3. V and J are TRBV28 and TRBJ2-3, with D tentatively TRBD1 (5 bases). Per germline, CDR1 MDHEN and CDR2 SYDVKM. Trimming removed 6 bases at V and 2 bases at J, with 12 bases between. CDR3 size: 14 residues. The CDR3 DNA reads TGTGCCAGCAGCCTCGCAGGGTACACAGATACGCAGTATTTT. Residues: CASSLAGYTDTQYF.